The source of this T cell receptor (beta chain) is a study of T-cell reconstitution after alpha-beta-depleted transplantation in children. The CDR3 length is 15 residues. After removal of 3 bases from V and 4 bases from J, the junction contained 7 bases not matched to a gene. CDR1 is KGHSH, CDR2 LQKENI, per germline. This clonotype has at least ten counts. The TCRbeta library was prepared with unique molecular identifiers. Each CDR3 protein is one row after TCRdb ran MiXCR on the PCR reads. Seen here are around 270,000 distinct CDR3 sequences, around 9.1% observed once, and the top ten hold around 7.6%.

The TCR comes from a boy under two years old with acute myeloid leukemia, due to receive a stem cell transplant. The V and J genes are TRBV18 and TRBJ2-7, with 9 bases aligning to TRBD1. The input for sequencing was PBMCs, taken before TCRalphabeta/CD19-depleted stem cell transplant. CDR3 residues: CASSPGTGNRYEQYF. The CDR3 DNA reads TGTGCCAGCTCACCTGGGACAGGGAATCGGTACGAGCAGTACTTC.